This passage covers 27 T cell receptor beta chains from one sample sequenced in a study of blood T cell repertoires in COVID-19. The data were produced by immunoSEQ multiplex PCR, yet TCRdb's version contains in-frame clones alone and is incomplete. The table includes about 190,000 clones, 65% to 85% detected once. Sequenced sample: peripheral blood. The source is a man in his sixties with active or convalescent COVID-19.

The V gene is TRBV7-2, the J gene TRBJ2-1, with D possibly matching TRBD2 (6 bases). This CDR3 is built from 12 residues. Germline V gene lookup returns CDR1 SGHTA and CDR2 FQGNSA. Trimming left V 6 bases short and J 8 bases short, with 11 bases between. The CDR3 spells CASRRRADEQFF. The CDR3 bases are TGTGCCAGCAGGAGGAGGGCGGATGAGCAGTTCTTC. The full variable domain, with the rest looked up from reference TRBV7-2 and TRBJ2-1, is GAGVSQSPSNKVTEKGKDVELRCDPISGHTALYWYRQSLGQGLEFLIYFQGNSAPDKSGLPSDRFSAERTGGSVSTLTIQRTQQEDSAVYLCASRRRADEQFFGPGTRLTVL.

This clone is a singleton in its sample. This sequence joins TRBV28 and TRBJ2-7; D is uncertain. The V end lost 3 bases, the J end lost 0 bases, and 9 bases lay between the germline ends. CDR1 and CDR2 (germline): MDHEN, SYDVKM. The CDR3 spans 14 residues. The CDR3 loop is CASSFQAISYEQYF. CDR3 DNA: TGTGCCAGCAGTTTCCAGGCGATCTCCTACGAGCAGTACTTC.

This chain connects TRBV12-3 or TRBV12-4 to TRBJ1-3; D ambiguous. This CDR3 spans 12 amino acids. The CDR3 nucleotides are TGTGGATCCACTAGCTCTGGAAACACCATATATTTT. It encodes CGSTSSGNTIYF.

The chain has TRBV11-2 and TRBJ2-7; D is perhaps TRBD2 (5 bases). This CDR3 is built from 13 residues. Trimming cost V 8 bases and J 6 bases, with 17 bases left between them. Germline lookup yields CDR1 SGHAT and CDR2 FQNNGV. CDR3 sequence: CASEWTGKGEQYF. CDR3 sequence (DNA): TGTGCCAGCGAGTGGACGGGAAAGGGCGAGCAGTACTTC.

J is TRBJ2-1 and V is TRBV27, with 9 positions matching TRBD1. Per germline, CDR1 MNHEY and CDR2 SMNVEV (reference sequence). This CDR3 is 16 amino acids long. V lost 5 bases, J lost 4 bases, and 9 bases stayed unmatched. CDR3 loop: CASSTSGDRAYNEQFF. The CDR3 DNA sequence: TGTGCCAGCAGTACATCCGGGGACAGGGCTTACAATGAGCAGTTCTTC.

The chain links TRBV10-3 to TRBJ1-1; D possibly corresponds to TRBD1 (6 bases). Germline V gene data show CDR1 as ENHRY and CDR2 as SYGVKD. Trimming left V 5 bases short and J 5 bases short, with 15 bases between. This CDR3 comprises 14 residues. CDR3 bases: TGTGCCATCAGTTATCAGGAAAGGGGGACTGAAGCTTTCTTT. It encodes CAISYQERGTEAFF.

The genes are TRBV2 and TRBJ2-4, with D perhaps TRBD2 (6 bases). Germline V lookup: CDR1 SNHLY, CDR2 FYNNEI. This CDR3 spans 15 amino acids. V was cut by 3 bases and J by 2 bases, with 11 bases left in between. The CDR3 sequence is CASSEPGSTKNIQYF. The DNA for the CDR3 is TGTGCCAGCAGTGAGCCCGGGAGCACCAAAAACATTCAGTACTTC.

The J gene is TRBJ2-1, the V gene TRBV27; 12 nucleotides agree with TRBD2. The germline CDR1 and CDR2 sequences are MNHEY and SMNVEV (reference sequence). This CDR3 contains 15 residues. V dropped 7 bases and J dropped 4; count of bases not matched to a gene: 5. CDR3 region: CASTPGLAGYNEQFF. The CDR3 coding sequence is TGTGCCAGCACCCCCGGACTAGCGGGGTACAATGAGCAGTTCTTC.

V and J are TRBV9 and TRBJ1-6; D remains unclear. In germline, CDR1 is SGDLS, CDR2 YYNGEE. The CDR3 consists of 16 residues. V lost 4 bases, J lost 0 bases, and 11 bases lay in between. This CDR3 reads CASSRDGSSYNSPLHF. CDR3 coding DNA: TGTGCCAGCAGCCGAGACGGGAGCTCCTATAATTCACCCCTCCACTTT.

The chain combines TRBV27 with TRBJ2-1; possibly TRBD2 for D (5 bases). This CDR3 is 14 amino acids long. The V end was cut by 5 bases, the J end by 3 bases, with 11 bases between. The germline CDR1 and CDR2 sequences are MNHEY and SMNVEV (reference sequence). The CDR3 spells CASSPTGSYNEQFF. Written as DNA, the CDR3 is TGTGCCAGCAGTCCTACGGGGAGCTACAATGAGCAGTTCTTC.

This rearrangement joins TRBV7-9 to TRBJ2-7, with TRBD2 identical over 8 bases. Germline trimming cut 6 bases from V and 6 bases from J; bases unmatched to any gene: 13. From germline, CDR1 is SEHNR and CDR2 FQNEAQ (reference sequence). CDR3 length equals 15 residues. In DNA, the CDR3 is TGTGCCAGCAGGGACCCCAGCGGGAGTTCCGGCGAGCAGTACTTC. Amino acids: CASRDPSGSSGEQYF.

The chain links TRBV18 to TRBJ2-2; 11 nucleotides match TRBD1. The junction had 7 bases not matched to a gene; V was cut back by 1 base and J by 6 bases. This CDR3 has 17 residues. CDR1 KGHSH and CDR2 LQKENI come from the germline V gene. In nucleotides, the CDR3 is TGTGCCAGCTCACCACACGGGACAGGGGGAGCCTCCGGGGAGCTGTTTTTT. Amino acids: CASSPHGTGGASGELFF.

The chain has TRBV21-1 and TRBJ1-1; the table's D call, TRBD1, was not checked against the DNA. TRBV21-1 is given as a pseudogene. The CDR3 contains 17 residues. CDR3 nucleotides: TGTGCCAGCAGCCCGACAGGGGACAGCACCTTTCACACTGAAGCTTTCTTT. Translated: CASSPTGDSTFHTEAFF.

V and J are TRBV4-2 and TRBJ2-3, with a weak D call TRBD2 (6 bases). V was trimmed by 0 bases and J by 6 bases, leaving 16 bases between them. Germline-derived CDR1 and CDR2 are LGHNA and YNFKEQ. The CDR3 covers 16 residues. In nucleotides, the CDR3 is TGTGCCAGCAGCCAAGATCTAGCGCTCAGTGGGGATACGCAGTATTTT. Encoded protein: CASSQDLALSGDTQYF.

The chain carries TRBV6-2 or TRBV6-3 and TRBJ1-1; D possibly corresponds to TRBD1 (5 bases). The length of the CDR3 is 14 residues. Trimming took 2 bases from V and 1 from J, leaving 8 bases between them. CDR1 is MNHEY and CDR2 is SVGEGT in the germline V gene. The CDR3 DNA reads TGTGCCAGCAGTTACCCGACAGCGAACACTGAAGCTTTCTTT. The encoded protein is CASSYPTANTEAFF.

The rearrangement links TRBV29-1 to TRBJ2-1, with D possibly being TRBD2 (6 bases). Germline V lookup: CDR1 SQVTM, CDR2 ANQGSEA. The CDR3 consists of 11 residues. V was clipped by 8 bases and J by 5 bases, with 10 bases between them. The CDR3 reads CSSDYHNEQFF. As DNA, the CDR3 is TGCAGCTCGGACTACCACAATGAGCAGTTCTTC.

This sequence joins TRBV5-8 and TRBJ2-7, with D hard to call. Germline CDR1 SGHTS, CDR2 YDEGEE. The CDR3 runs to 16 residues. The V and J ends lost 0 bases and 0 bases respectively, with 13 bases between them. The CDR3 DNA reads TGTGCCAGCAGCTTGGCTCTAGGCTTTAGCTCCTACGAGCAGTACTTC. Its translation: CASSLALGFSSYEQYF.

V and J are TRBV4-1 and TRBJ1-2, with D possibly being TRBD1 (5 bases). CDR1 is MGHRA and CDR2 is YSYEKL in the germline V gene. Deletions cut 3 bases from V and 6 bases from J, with 14 bases between. CDR3 length equals 14 residues. DNA of the CDR3: TGCGCCAGCAGCCATCTGACAGTTCTTGATGGCTACACCTTC. This codes for CASSHLTVLDGYTF.

This clone has only one observation. The chain employs TRBV2 and TRBJ1-2, with TRBD1 matching over 9 bases. V shed 4 bases, J shed 8 bases, and the junction held 11 bases outside the gene matches. The CDR3 covers 15 residues. Germline-derived CDR1 and CDR2 are SNHLY and FYNNEI. DNA of the CDR3: TGTGCCAGCAGTGCCCCCCAGGGACAGGGCCGCGGCTACACCTTC. This encodes CASSAPQGQGRGYTF.

This chain links TRBV28 with TRBJ2-5; a weak D match, TRBD1 (5 bases). The germline V and J ends were trimmed by 6 bases and 1 base, with 6 bases remaining between them. CDR3 length: 12 residues. CDR1 is MDHEN, CDR2 SYDVKM, per germline. In DNA form, the CDR3 reads TGTGCCAGCAGGGGGCCCCAAGAGACCCAGTACTTC. Amino acid sequence: CASRGPQETQYF.

The V call is TRBV24-1, the J call TRBJ2-7; TRBD1 aligns across 9 bases. The V gene's germline CDR1 is KGHDR and CDR2 SFDVKD. Trimming removed 3 bases from V and 1 base from J; junction bases left unmatched: 6. This CDR3 has 16 amino acids. The CDR3, as DNA: TGTGCCACCAGTGATGGGGACAGGGTTGAGTCCTACGAGCAGTACTTC. Translating gives CATSDGDRVESYEQYF.

This sequence joins TRBV27 and TRBJ2-5, with D tentatively TRBD1 (6 bases). The CDR3 extends over 20 amino acids. Per germline, CDR1 MNHEY and CDR2 SMNVEV (reference sequence). Deletions cut 0 bases from V and 1 base from J, with 24 bases between. The DNA for the CDR3 is TGTGCCAGCAGTTTATCGGGGGTGAGAGGGCCAGGGGCCCTCCAAGAGACCCAGTACTTC. Its protein product is CASSLSGVRGPGALQETQYF.

V and J are TRBV7-6 and TRBJ2-2, with 7 bases lining up with TRBD2. Germline V lookup: CDR1 SGHVS, CDR2 FNYEAQ. The CDR3 totals 15 residues. V gave up 0 bases and J gave up 5 bases; unmatched junction bases: 3. The CDR3 loop is CASSLAVGGTGELFF. Here the CDR3 DNA reads TGTGCCAGCAGCTTAGCGGTGGGGGGGACCGGGGAGCTGTTTTTT.

The chain has TRBV3-1 (or the pseudogene TRBV3-2) and TRBJ2-7; weak D call: TRBD1 (6 bases). The CDR3 length is 11 residues. Germline values: CDR1 LGHDT, CDR2 YNNKEL (reference sequence). The V end was cut by 8 bases, the J end by 5 bases, with 10 bases between. The CDR3 is CASGDNNEQYF. As DNA, the CDR3 is TGTGCCAGCGGGGACAATAACGAGCAGTACTTC.

This chain joins TRBV5-6 and TRBJ2-7; maybe TRBD2 (5 bases). Germline V lookup: CDR1 SGHDT, CDR2 YYEEEE. The CDR3 spans 17 residues. V was trimmed by 0 bases and J by 2 bases, leaving 18 bases between them. CDR3 sequence reads: CASSLVGYSAGAYEQYF. The CDR3 region has the DNA TGTGCCAGCAGCTTGGTGGGTTACAGTGCCGGGGCCTACGAGCAGTACTTC.

The V call is TRBV19, the J call TRBJ1-1; D call uncertain. The length of the CDR3 is 13 residues. CDR1 and CDR2 from the germline V gene are LNHDA and SQIVND (reference sequence). The V end was cut by 0 bases, the J end by 5 bases, with 7 bases between. The CDR3, as DNA: TGTGCCAGTAGTATAGACAGAGGAACTGAAGCTTTCTTT. It yields the protein CASSIDRGTEAFF.

Here the CDR3 reads CASSSGRGPNTEAFF. DNA for the CDR3: TGTGCCAGCAGTTCCGGTAGAGGGCCCAACACTGAAGCTTTCTTT. The chain joins TRBV28 to TRBJ1-1; D unclear. Trimming took off 4 bases at V and 2 bases at J, with 14 bases between the two ends. Germline V gene data show CDR1 as MDHEN and CDR2 as SYDVKM. This CDR3 is 15 amino acids long.